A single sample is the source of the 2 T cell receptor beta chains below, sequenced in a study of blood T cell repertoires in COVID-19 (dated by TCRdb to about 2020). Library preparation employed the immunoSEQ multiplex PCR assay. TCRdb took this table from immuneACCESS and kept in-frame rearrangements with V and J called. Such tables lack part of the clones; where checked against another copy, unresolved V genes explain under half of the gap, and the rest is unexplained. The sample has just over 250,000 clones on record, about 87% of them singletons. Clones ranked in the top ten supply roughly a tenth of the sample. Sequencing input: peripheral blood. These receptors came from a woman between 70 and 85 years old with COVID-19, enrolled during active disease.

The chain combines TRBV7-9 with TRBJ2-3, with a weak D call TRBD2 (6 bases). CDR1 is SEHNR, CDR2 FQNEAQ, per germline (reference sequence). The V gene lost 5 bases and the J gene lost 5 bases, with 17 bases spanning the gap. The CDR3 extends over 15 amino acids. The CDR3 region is CASSQEGRLVDTQYF. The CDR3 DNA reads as TGTGCCAGCAGCCAGGAGGGGAGGCTCGTAGATACGCAGTATTTT.

CDR3 residues: CASSLDRGNGYTF. The DNA of the CDR3 is TGCGCCAGCAGCTTGGACAGGGGAAATGGCTACACCTTC. This chain links TRBV5-1 with TRBJ1-2; 7 bases map to TRBD1. CDR1 is SGHRS, CDR2 YFSETQ, per germline. The CDR3 runs 13 residues. Trimming removed 0 bases from V and 6 bases from J; junction bases left unmatched: 2.